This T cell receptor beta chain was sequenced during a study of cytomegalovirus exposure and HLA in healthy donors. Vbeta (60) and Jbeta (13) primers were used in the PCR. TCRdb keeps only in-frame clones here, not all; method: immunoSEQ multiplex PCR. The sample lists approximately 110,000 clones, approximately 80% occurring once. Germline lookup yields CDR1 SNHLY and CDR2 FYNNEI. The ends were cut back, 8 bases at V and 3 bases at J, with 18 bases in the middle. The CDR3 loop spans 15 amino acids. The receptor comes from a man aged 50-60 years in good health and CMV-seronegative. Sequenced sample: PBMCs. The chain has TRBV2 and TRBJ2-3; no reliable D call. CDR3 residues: CASSPTALSTDTQYF. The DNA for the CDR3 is TGTGCCAGCTCTCCCACAGCATTATCGACAGATACGCAGTATTTT.